What follows are 19 T cell receptor beta chains derived from one specimen sequenced in a study of CXCR4 blockade with PD-1 therapy in pancreatic cancer. Here immunoSEQ multiplex PCR was the method, and the copy in TCRdb shows in-frame clones only, minus some. This table has about 8,900 clones, roughly 50% appearing once. The sample was tumor tissue. The source is a human donor with pancreatic ductal adenocarcinoma.

This clone has more than one count but fewer than ten. This sequence joins TRBV19 and TRBJ2-1, with a weak D call TRBD1 (5 bases). Between the trimmed V and J ends, which lost 3 bases and 7 bases, there was a span of 13 bases. The CDR3 contains 14 residues. The germline gives CDR1 LNHDA, CDR2 SQIVND (reference sequence). The CDR3 DNA reads as TGTGCCAGTAGTATGGCAGGGAATATGAATGAGCAGTTCTTC. Protein sequence: CASSMAGNMNEQFF.

This chain joins TRBV19 and TRBJ1-5; weak D call: TRBD1 (5 bases). CDR1 is LNHDA and CDR2 is SQIVND in the germline V gene (reference sequence). Deletions cut 5 bases from V and 5 bases from J, with 16 bases between. The CDR3 runs 15 residues. The CDR3 region is CASSGDQFGDQPQHF. The CDR3, as DNA: TGTGCCAGTAGTGGGGACCAGTTCGGCGATCAGCCCCAGCATTTT.

This chain uses TRBV18 with TRBJ2-5; D unclear. V was shortened by 2 bases and J by 4 bases, with 11 bases between the two germline ends. The CDR3 is 14 residues long. Germline-derived CDR1 and CDR2 are KGHSH and LQKENI. As DNA, the CDR3 is TGTGCCAGCTCACCAAGGCCATCGGGAGAGACCCAGTACTTC. This encodes CASSPRPSGETQYF. Using reference TRBV18 and TRBJ2-5 for the parts outside the CDR3, the full variable domain is NAGVMQNPRHLVRRRGQEARLRCSPMKGHSHVYWYRQLPEEGLKFMVYLQKENIIDESGMPKERFSAEFPKEGPSILRIQQVVRGDSAAYFCASSPRPSGETQYFGPGTRLLVL.

The J gene is TRBJ1-2, the V gene TRBV7-6; D is possibly TRBD1 (6 bases). The CDR3 length is 15 residues. Trimming stripped 7 bases from V and 4 bases from J, with 19 bases between. CDR1 SGHVS and CDR2 FNYEAQ come from the germline V gene. CDR3: CASTSSGTNSYGYTF. The CDR3, as DNA: TGTGCCAGCACCTCTTCCGGGACAAACTCCTATGGCTACACCTTC.

A remark on this clone: The junction differs from germline at one of its ends, possibly a read error. The chain has TRBV19 and TRBJ2-7; 7 bases are shared with TRBD1. This CDR3 is built from 15 residues. The germline V gene encodes CDR1 LNHDA and CDR2 SQIVND (reference sequence). This chain's CDR3 is CASQQTGTVNYKQYF. In DNA form, the CDR3 reads TGTGCCAGCCAACAAACCGGGACAGTGAACTACAAGCAGTACTTC.

This chain connects TRBV11-3 to TRBJ1-2; the D is unclear. Deletions cut 5 bases from V and 6 bases from J, with 19 bases between. This CDR3 contains 15 residues. Germline V gene lookup returns CDR1 SGHNT and CDR2 YENEEA. The CDR3 coding sequence is TGTGCCAGCAGCACGGGAAGAATAGGGCTTGATGGCTACACCTTC. Encoded protein: CASSTGRIGLDGYTF.

This sequence joins TRBV30 and TRBJ2-1; unclear D gene. This CDR3 comprises 16 residues. V lost 2 bases and J 10 bases, leaving 24 bases between the germline ends. CDR1 is GTSNPN and CDR2 is SVGIG in the germline V gene (reference sequence). The CDR3 reads CAWSSHNIPAVEEQFF. The CDR3 DNA reads TGTGCCTGGAGTTCACATAATATTCCCGCGGTCGAGGAGCAGTTCTTC. Variable domain in full (rest from reference TRBV30 and TRBJ2-1): SQTIHQWPATLVQPVGSPLSLECTVEGTSNPNLYWYRQAAGRGLQLLFYSVGIGQISSEVPQNLSASRPQDRQFILSSKKLLLSDSGFYLCAWSSHNIPAVEEQFFGPGTRLTVL.

The V and J genes are TRBV5-1 and TRBJ2-2; D is uncertain. Germline CDR1 SGHRS, CDR2 YFSETQ. CDR3 size: 16 residues. Trimming took 0 bases from V and 4 from J, leaving 13 bases between them. The CDR3 DNA reads TGCGCCAGCAGCTTGGTGGTACAAGGGATCACCGGGGAGCTGTTTTTT. This gives the protein CASSLVVQGITGELFF.

This clone is classed as medium-sized (0.01 to 0.1%). The rearrangement uses TRBV11-3 and TRBJ1-5; D is possibly TRBD1 (5 bases). Germline assignment: CDR1 SGHNT and CDR2 YENEEA. Trimming stripped 4 bases from V and 1 base from J, with 11 bases between. CDR3 length: 15 amino acids. CDR3 protein: CASSSREGSNQPQHF. The CDR3 DNA is TGTGCCAGCAGCTCCCGGGAGGGGAGCAATCAGCCCCAGCATTTT.

This clone was seen more than once but under ten times. V is TRBV19 and J is TRBJ2-1, with 8 bases matching TRBD2. V dropped 3 bases and J dropped 7; count of bases not matched to a gene: 8. The CDR3 is 15 amino acids. Germline V gene lookup returns CDR1 LNHDA and CDR2 SQIVND (reference sequence). For the CDR3, the DNA is TGTGCCAGTAGTATCGGGAGCGGGAGAAGGAATGAGCAGTTCTTC. It is translated as CASSIGSGRRNEQFF.

CDR3 protein: CASSYASTSGNTIYF. The CDR3 coding sequence is TGTGCCAGCAGTTACGCTTCGACCTCTGGAAACACCATATATTTT. The J gene is TRBJ1-3, the V gene TRBV6-7, with D unclear. TRBV6-7 is classed as an ORF, of uncertain function. The V and J ends lost 2 bases and 0 bases respectively, with 8 bases between them. The CDR3 sequence is 15 residues long.

CDR3 residues: CASSPPTPGSYEQYF. The CDR3 DNA reads TGTGCCAGCTCACCACCAACTCCGGGCTCCTACGAGCAGTACTTC. The gene calls are TRBV18 and TRBJ2-7; no firm D call. Trimming took 0 bases from V and 0 from J, leaving 9 bases between them. The CDR3 runs to 15 residues. Looked up from germline, CDR1 is KGHSH and CDR2 is LQKENI.

V usage is TRBV19 and J usage is TRBJ2-3; TRBD2 might be the D (6 bases). This CDR3 is built from 14 residues. With 5 bases removed from V and 2 bases from J, the gap between germline ends came to 11 bases. The germline gives CDR1 LNHDA, CDR2 SQIVND (reference sequence). The CDR3 region has the DNA TGTGCCAGTAGTGCGGCGGGGCACACAGATACGCAGTATTTT. It specifies CASSAAGHTDTQYF. Looking up the rest from reference TRBV19 and TRBJ2-3 gives the full variable domain: DGGITQSPKYLFRKEGQNVTLSCEQNLNHDAMYWYRQDPGQGLRLIYYSQIVNDFQKGDIAEGYSVSREKKESFPLTVTSAQKNPTAFYLCASSAAGHTDTQYFGPGTRLTVL.

V and J are TRBV15 and TRBJ2-7; TRBD2 might be the D (5 bases). The CDR3 sequence is 14 residues long. Germline CDR1 reads LNHNV; CDR2 reads YYDKDF (reference sequence). V lost 3 bases, J lost 2 bases, and 11 bases lay in between. The CDR3 sequence: CATSRDLGPYEQYF. As DNA, the CDR3 is TGTGCCACCAGCAGGGACTTGGGTCCCTACGAGCAGTACTTC.

This chain uses TRBV10-2 with TRBJ2-7; 7 bases are shared with TRBD1. Germline lookup yields CDR1 WSHSY and CDR2 SAAADI. The ends lost 5 bases at V and 3 bases at J; junction bases unmatched: 10. The CDR3 is 15 residues long. The CDR3 sequence: CASSYAPDRVYEQYF. DNA for the CDR3: TGCGCCAGCAGTTACGCTCCCGACAGGGTCTACGAGCAGTACTTC.

The rearrangement joins TRBV6-8 to TRBJ1-4; TRBD1 might be the D (6 bases). The CDR3 covers 15 residues. CDR1 is MNHGY and CDR2 is SAAAGT in the germline V gene. The V end was cut by 4 bases, the J end by 7 bases, with 16 bases between. The CDR3 sequence: CASSLTGGFGEKLFF. CDR3 sequence (DNA): TGTGCCAGCAGTTTAACTGGGGGCTTTGGTGAAAAACTGTTTTTT.

This chain joins TRBV9 and TRBJ2-5, with 9 bases lining up with TRBD2. V dropped 0 bases and J dropped 4; count of bases not matched to a gene: 7. This CDR3 contains 16 residues. Germline lookup yields CDR1 SGDLS and CDR2 YYNGEE. The CDR3 region is CASSVEGSGRGETQYF. The CDR3 DNA follows: TGTGCCAGCAGCGTAGAAGGTAGCGGGAGAGGAGAGACCCAGTACTTC.

Within the sample, this clone is medium-sized. The chain has TRBV11-3 and TRBJ1-1, with TRBD1 as a possible D gene (5 bases). The CDR3 totals 14 residues. Trimming removed 5 bases from V and 2 bases from J, with 12 bases in between. Looked up from germline, CDR1 is SGHNT and CDR2 is YENEEA. CDR3 nucleotide sequence: TGTGCCAGCAGCAGCACAGGAATAAACACTGAAGCTTTCTTT. It codes for CASSSTGINTEAFF.

V usage is TRBV23-1 and J usage is TRBJ1-3; 7 nucleotides match TRBD1. TRBV23-1 is classed as an ORF, of uncertain function. This CDR3 contains 16 residues. The V segment lost 2 bases and the J segment 4 bases; nucleotides outside the gene matches: 8. The CDR3 loop is CASSQEDRSQGNTIYF. The CDR3 region has the DNA TGCGCCAGCAGTCAAGAGGACAGGTCGCAAGGAAACACCATATATTTT.